These 27 T cell receptor beta chains came from one sample sequenced in a study of cytomegalovirus exposure and HLA in healthy donors. The assay was immunoSEQ multiplex PCR, and TCRdb's table has in-frame clones only and misses some. The sample consists of 200,000 to 300,000 clones, more than 75% of them appearing once. The sample was PBMCs. The receptor set was obtained from a woman in her 30s in good health and CMV-seropositive.

The V and J genes are TRBV4-2 and TRBJ2-1, with a weak D call TRBD1 (5 bases). This CDR3 is 11 amino acids long. In germline, CDR1 is LGHNA, CDR2 YNFKEQ. Trimming left V 1 base short and J 16 bases short, with 11 bases between. The CDR3 DNA follows: TGTGCCAGCAGCCAAGGTGGGGCCCACTTCTTC. This gives the protein CASSQGGAHFF.

V and J are TRBV29-1 and TRBJ2-3; 14 bases match TRBD2. Germline V CDR1 and CDR2: SQVTM, ANQGSEA. The CDR3 has 15 residues. CDR3: CSAKSGLAGGDTQYF. The CDR3 region has the DNA TGCAGTGCAAAGAGTGGACTAGCGGGAGGAGATACGCAGTATTTT.

This chain connects TRBV19 to TRBJ2-1, with D maybe TRBD2 (6 bases). The germline V and J ends were trimmed by 3 bases and 7 bases, with 19 bases remaining between them. Per the germline V gene, CDR1 is LNHDA and CDR2 is SQIVND (reference sequence). The CDR3 consists of 16 residues. The CDR3 DNA follows: TGTGCCAGTAGTATTTCGGGGGAAGGAATGCGAAATGAGCAGTTCTTC. Translating gives CASSISGEGMRNEQFF.

This chain links TRBV7-8 with TRBJ1-1, with D unclear. CDR1 is SGHVS, CDR2 FQNEAQ, per germline. The CDR3 has 14 amino acids. Trimming cost V 1 base and J 8 bases, with 14 bases left between them. In DNA form, the CDR3 reads TGTGCCAGCAGCTTAGAGTATGGCGGATCAGAAGCTTTCTTT. It codes for CASSLEYGGSEAFF.

The gene calls are TRBV18 and TRBJ1-5, with 7 bases lining up with TRBD1. The CDR3 has 16 amino acids. Trimming took 5 bases from V and 2 from J; bases not matched to a gene: 9. The germline CDR1 and CDR2 sequences are KGHSH and LQKENI. This chain's CDR3 is CASSSDYRGGNQPQHF. The CDR3, as DNA: TGTGCCAGCTCATCCGACTACAGGGGTGGCAATCAGCCCCAGCATTTT.

This chain links TRBV28 with TRBJ2-3; 7 nucleotides line up with TRBD1. The CDR3 contains 15 residues. Germline V gene sequence: CDR1 MDHEN, CDR2 SYDVKM. Germline trimming cut 5 bases from V and 4 bases from J; bases unmatched to any gene: 9. CDR3 bases: TGTGCCAGCAGTGTATACAGGGGAGCGGCAGATACGCAGTATTTT. As protein: CASSVYRGAADTQYF.

The J gene is TRBJ2-1, the V gene TRBV11-3; 12 positions agree with TRBD2. The CDR3 sequence is 15 residues long. The V gene end was trimmed by 4 bases and the J gene end by 6 bases; junction bases not matched to a gene: 4. Looked up from germline, CDR1 is SGHNT and CDR2 is YENEEA. The CDR3 nucleotides are TGTGCCAGCAGCTCGGGACTAGCGGGTTTCAATGAGCAGTTCTTC. Its translation: CASSSGLAGFNEQFF.

As regards this clone: This may be a read error, as it is one base from a much larger clone. The sample has other DNA sequences that encode this CDR3 too. The V gene is TRBV5-4, the J gene TRBJ1-5; tentative D call: TRBD1 (6 bases). CDR3 size: 13 residues. V was pared by 2 bases and J by 4 bases, with 7 bases between. In germline, CDR1 is SGHNT, CDR2 YYREEE (reference sequence). The CDR3 sequence: CASSFDRNQPQHF. The CDR3 DNA reads as TGTGCCAGCAGCTTTGACAGGAATCAGCCCCAGCATTTT.

The J gene is TRBJ1-1, the V gene TRBV19; D remains ambiguous. V lost 1 base and J lost 5, with 17 bases in between. Germline CDR1 and CDR2: LNHDA and SQIVND (reference sequence). The CDR3 sequence is 16 residues long. The CDR3 nucleotides are TGTGCCAGTAGTATAGGAGGTTCGGCGGAGTGGACTGAAGCTTTCTTT. Translated: CASSIGGSAEWTEAFF.

The count of this clone is one. V usage is TRBV5-1 and J usage is TRBJ1-5; D gene uncertain. The CDR3 runs to 15 residues. Germline V lookup: CDR1 SGHRS, CDR2 YFSETQ. V lost 0 bases, J lost 7 bases, and 14 bases lay in between. CDR3 amino acids: CASSLGPGAGQPQHF. The DNA of the CDR3 is TGCGCCAGCAGCTTGGGCCCGGGCGCGGGGCAGCCCCAGCATTTT.

The rearrangement joins TRBV5-1 to TRBJ2-7; TRBD1 matches 8 bases. Germline assignment: CDR1 SGHRS and CDR2 YFSETQ. This CDR3 is 15 amino acids long. V lost 4 bases, J lost 1 base, and 7 bases stayed unmatched. CDR3 bases: TGCGCCAGCAGCCAAGGACAGGGACCTTCCTACGAGCAGTACTTC. Translating it yields CASSQGQGPSYEQYF.

This chain uses TRBV9 with TRBJ2-7; 9 bases map to TRBD2. CDR1 is SGDLS and CDR2 is YYNGEE in the germline V gene. The CDR3 consists of 15 residues. Trimming removed 2 bases from V and 2 bases from J; junction bases left unmatched: 5. The CDR3 nucleotides are TGTGCCAGCAGCGTTGGGGCTAGCGGGACCTACGAGCAGTACTTC. Amino acid sequence: CASSVGASGTYEQYF.

The V call is TRBV4-1, the J call TRBJ1-2, with D perhaps matching TRBD1 (5 bases). CDR3 length equals 15 residues. Germline V gene sequence: CDR1 MGHRA, CDR2 YSYEKL. V gave up 1 base and J gave up 3 bases, with 12 bases separating them. CDR3 DNA sequence: TGCGCCAGCAGCCAAGGTCCAGGGTTAGACTATGGCTACACCTTC. This encodes CASSQGPGLDYGYTF.

This chain uses TRBV7-2 with TRBJ2-7; 9 nucleotides match TRBD1. With V trimmed by 3 bases and J by 2 bases, 8 bases remained unmatched. The germline V gene encodes CDR1 SGHTA and CDR2 FQGNSA. The CDR3 is 16 amino acids. CDR3 sequence reads: CASSFLHGTGPYEQYF. DNA of the CDR3: TGTGCCAGCAGCTTCCTACATGGGACAGGGCCCTACGAGCAGTACTTC.

The chain has TRBV27 and TRBJ2-3, with 9 bases identical to TRBD1. V gave up 6 bases and J gave up 5 bases; unmatched junction bases: 15. Germline V lookup: CDR1 MNHEY, CDR2 SMNVEV (reference sequence). This CDR3 region has 17 residues. CDR3 protein: CASRTKYRGRLLDTQYF. Here the CDR3 DNA reads TGTGCCAGCAGAACGAAGTACAGGGGGCGGTTATTAGATACGCAGTATTTT.

This clone was observed once. V is TRBV11-2 and J is TRBJ2-1; no definite D call. The V gene's germline CDR1 is SGHAT and CDR2 FQNNGV. Trimming took 2 bases from V and 6 from J, leaving 5 bases between them. The CDR3 loop spans 12 amino acids. The CDR3 spells CASSLLRNEQFF. In DNA, the CDR3 is TGTGCCAGCAGCTTATTGCGCAATGAGCAGTTCTTC. The whole variable domain, filled in from reference TRBV11-2 and TRBJ2-1, reads EAGVAQSPRYKIIEKRQSVAFWCNPISGHATLYWYQQILGQGPKLLIQFQNNGVVDDSQLPKDRFSAERLKGVDSTLKIQPAKLEDSAVYLCASSLLRNEQFFGPGTRLTVL.

CDR3 nucleotide sequence: TGTGCCAGTAGTCTCGGGACAGGGTGGTACGAGCAGTACTTC. Translation gives CASSLGTGWYEQYF. The chain employs TRBV19 and TRBJ2-7; 9 positions match TRBD1. J lost 4 bases, V lost 5 bases, and 6 bases had no gene match. Germline-derived CDR1 and CDR2 are LNHDA and SQIVND (reference sequence). The CDR3 contains 14 residues.

The chain carries TRBV28 and TRBJ2-1; TRBD1 aligns across 9 bases. Germline V gives CDR1 MDHEN, CDR2 SYDVKM. CDR3 length equals 14 residues. J lost 7 bases, V lost 7 bases, and 8 bases had no gene match. The CDR3 loop is CASTGTGRRNEQFF. For the CDR3, the DNA is TGTGCCAGCACCGGGACAGGGCGTCGAAATGAGCAGTTCTTC.

V is TRBV29-1 and J is TRBJ1-2, with 7 nucleotides matching TRBD1. This CDR3 is built from 15 residues. Germline CDR1 is SQVTM and CDR2 is ANQGSEA. The trim removed 5 bases at V and 2 bases at J, leaving 11 bases unmatched. DNA of the CDR3: TGCAGCGTTCGCGGGACAGTTAAAGCCAACTATGGCTACACCTTC. It specifies CSVRGTVKANYGYTF.

The rearrangement links TRBV28 to TRBJ2-5, with 13 bases that match TRBD2. The trim removed 8 bases at V and 0 bases at J, leaving 6 bases unmatched. CDR3 length: 16 residues. CDR1 is MDHEN, CDR2 SYDVKM, per germline. CDR3: CASHTSGRGYQETQYF. CDR3 in DNA: TGTGCCAGCCATACTAGCGGGAGGGGTTACCAAGAGACCCAGTACTTC. The full variable domain, with the rest looked up from reference TRBV28 and TRBJ2-5, is DVKVTQSSRYLVKRTGEKVFLECVQDMDHENMFWYRQDPGLGLRLIYFSYDVKMKEKGDIPEGYSVSREKKERFSLILESASTNQTSMYLCASHTSGRGYQETQYFGPGTRLLVL.

This chain links TRBV2 with TRBJ1-2; D is perhaps TRBD1 (6 bases). Per germline, CDR1 SNHLY and CDR2 FYNNEI. CDR3 length: 14 amino acids. Deletions cut 8 bases from V and 8 bases from J, with 21 bases between. DNA of the CDR3: TGTGCCAGCCTACGGGACATTGGAGGTGGGGGCTACACCTTC. Residues: CASLRDIGGGGYTF.

The V and J genes are TRBV9 and TRBJ2-1, with TRBD2 matching over 9 bases. Per germline, CDR1 SGDLS and CDR2 YYNGEE. The ends lost 3 bases at V and 13 bases at J; junction bases unmatched: 8. The CDR3 has 13 residues. CDR3 amino acids: CASSGNSGSFQFF. The CDR3 nucleotides read TGTGCCAGCAGCGGGAATAGCGGGAGTTTCCAGTTCTTC.

The genes are TRBV19 and TRBJ1-5; D remains unclear. Trimming removed 7 bases from V and 1 base from J, with 14 bases in between. Germline V gene lookup returns CDR1 LNHDA and CDR2 SQIVND (reference sequence). The CDR3 spans 15 residues. The CDR3 region is CASTKQWESNQPQHF. CDR3 coding DNA: TGTGCCAGTACCAAACAGTGGGAGAGCAATCAGCCCCAGCATTTT.

The sample holds one count of this clone. The rearrangement links TRBV2 to TRBJ1-1; TRBD1 matches 8 bases. V lost 8 bases, J lost 2 bases, and 10 bases stayed unmatched. From germline, CDR1 is SNHLY and CDR2 FYNNEI. The CDR3 is 15 residues long. DNA for the CDR3: TGTGCCAGCTCAACAGGGGGATGGGGAAACACTGAAGCTTTCTTT. This sequence encodes CASSTGGWGNTEAFF.

The chain employs TRBV7-3 and TRBJ2-2, with D possibly matching TRBD1 (5 bases). V lost 2 bases, J lost 8 bases, and 9 bases lay in between. There are 13 residues in the CDR3. From germline, CDR1 is SGHTA and CDR2 FQGTGA. The CDR3 DNA is TGTGCCAGCAGCTTAGGGGCGGAAGGGGAGCTGTTTTTT. Amino acid sequence: CASSLGAEGELFF.

CDR3 in DNA: TGTGCCAGCAGTTGGGACCCGGGGGTGTACGAGCAGTACTTC. Its protein product is CASSWDPGVYEQYF. The chain employs TRBV2 and TRBJ2-7, with D perhaps matching TRBD2 (6 bases). CDR3 size: 14 residues. Germline CDR1 reads SNHLY; CDR2 reads FYNNEI. Trimming cost V 5 bases and J 4 bases, with 15 bases left between them.

In nucleotides, the CDR3 is TGTGCCAGTAAGTCATTGACAGGGGAGGGTCAGCCCCAGCATTTT. Translation gives CASKSLTGEGQPQHF. This chain links TRBV19 with TRBJ1-5, with TRBD1 matching over 8 bases. Trimming at V came to 7 bases and at J to 6 bases, leaving 11 bases not matched to a gene. From germline, CDR1 is LNHDA and CDR2 SQIVND (reference sequence). The CDR3 contains 15 residues.